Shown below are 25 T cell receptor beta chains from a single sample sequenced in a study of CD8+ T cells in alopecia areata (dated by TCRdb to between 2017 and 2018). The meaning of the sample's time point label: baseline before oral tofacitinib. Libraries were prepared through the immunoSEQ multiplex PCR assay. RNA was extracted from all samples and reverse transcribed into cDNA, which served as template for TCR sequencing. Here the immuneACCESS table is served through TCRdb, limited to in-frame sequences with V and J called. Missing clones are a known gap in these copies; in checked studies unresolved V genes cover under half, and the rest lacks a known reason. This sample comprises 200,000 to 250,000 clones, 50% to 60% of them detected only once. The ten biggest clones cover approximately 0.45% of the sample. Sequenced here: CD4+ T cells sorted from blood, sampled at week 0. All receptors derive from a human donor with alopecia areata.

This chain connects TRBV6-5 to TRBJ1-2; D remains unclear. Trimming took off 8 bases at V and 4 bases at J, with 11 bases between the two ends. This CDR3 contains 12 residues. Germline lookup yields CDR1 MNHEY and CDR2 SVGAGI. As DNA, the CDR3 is TGTGCCAGCCGAGTTGGGGTCTATGGCTACACCTTC. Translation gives CASRVGVYGYTF.

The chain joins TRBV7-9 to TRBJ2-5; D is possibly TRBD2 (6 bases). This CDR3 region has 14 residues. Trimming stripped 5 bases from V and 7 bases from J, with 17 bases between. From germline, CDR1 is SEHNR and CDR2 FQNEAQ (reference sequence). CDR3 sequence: CASSPEAGRGTQYF. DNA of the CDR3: TGTGCCAGCAGCCCAGAGGCAGGGCGGGGGACCCAGTACTTC.

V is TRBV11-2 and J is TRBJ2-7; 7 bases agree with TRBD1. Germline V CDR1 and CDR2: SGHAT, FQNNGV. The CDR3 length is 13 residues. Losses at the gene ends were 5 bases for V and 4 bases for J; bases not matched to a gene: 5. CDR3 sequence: CASSRGQIYEQYF. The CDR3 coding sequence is TGTGCCAGCAGCCGGGGACAGATATACGAGCAGTACTTC.

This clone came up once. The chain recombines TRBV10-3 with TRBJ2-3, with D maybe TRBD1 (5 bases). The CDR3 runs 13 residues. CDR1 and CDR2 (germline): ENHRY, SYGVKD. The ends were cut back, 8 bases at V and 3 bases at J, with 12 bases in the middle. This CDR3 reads CAIGAQSTDTQYF. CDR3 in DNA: TGTGCCATCGGGGCACAGAGTACAGATACGCAGTATTTT.

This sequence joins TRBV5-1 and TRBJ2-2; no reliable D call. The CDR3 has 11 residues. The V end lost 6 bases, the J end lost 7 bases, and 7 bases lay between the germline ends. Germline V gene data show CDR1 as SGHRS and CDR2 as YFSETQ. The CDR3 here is CASKAIGELFF. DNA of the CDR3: TGCGCCAGCAAGGCGATCGGGGAGCTGTTTTTT.

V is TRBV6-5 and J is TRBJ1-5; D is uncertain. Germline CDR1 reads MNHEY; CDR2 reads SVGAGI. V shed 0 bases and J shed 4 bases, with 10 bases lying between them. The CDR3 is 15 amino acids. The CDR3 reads CASSYSDAGNQPQHF. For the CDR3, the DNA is TGTGCCAGCAGTTACTCAGATGCCGGTAATCAGCCCCAGCATTTT.

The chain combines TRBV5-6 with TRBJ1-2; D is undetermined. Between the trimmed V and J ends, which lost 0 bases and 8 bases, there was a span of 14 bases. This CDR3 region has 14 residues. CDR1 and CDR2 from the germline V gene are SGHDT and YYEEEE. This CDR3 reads CASSLDQTARGYTF. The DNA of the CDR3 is TGTGCCAGCAGCTTGGATCAAACAGCTCGGGGCTACACCTTC.

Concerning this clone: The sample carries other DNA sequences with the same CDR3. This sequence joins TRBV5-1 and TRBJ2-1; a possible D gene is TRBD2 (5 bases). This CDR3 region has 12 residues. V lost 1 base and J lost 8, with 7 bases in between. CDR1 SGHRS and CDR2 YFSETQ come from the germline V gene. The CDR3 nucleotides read TGCGCCAGCAGCTTGACCGGGGATGAGCAGTTCTTC. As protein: CASSLTGDEQFF.

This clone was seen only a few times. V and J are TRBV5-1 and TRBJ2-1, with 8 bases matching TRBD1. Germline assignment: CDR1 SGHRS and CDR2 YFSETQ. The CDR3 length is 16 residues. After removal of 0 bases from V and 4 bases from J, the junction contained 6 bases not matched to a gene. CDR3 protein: CASSLGQGASYNEQFF. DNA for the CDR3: TGCGCCAGCAGCTTGGGGCAGGGGGCATCGTACAATGAGCAGTTCTTC.

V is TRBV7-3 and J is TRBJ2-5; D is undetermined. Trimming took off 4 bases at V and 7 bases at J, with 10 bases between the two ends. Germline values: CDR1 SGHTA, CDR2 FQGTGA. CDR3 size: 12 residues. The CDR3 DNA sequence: TGTGCCAGCAGCTCCCCCCCGGGGACCCAGTACTTC. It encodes CASSSPPGTQYF.

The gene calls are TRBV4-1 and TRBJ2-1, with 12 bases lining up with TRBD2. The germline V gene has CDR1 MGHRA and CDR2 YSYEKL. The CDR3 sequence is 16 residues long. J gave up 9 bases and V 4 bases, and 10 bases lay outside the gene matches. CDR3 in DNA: TGCGCCAGCAGCCGGGGGGCTAGCGGGAGGGCGGCTGAGCAGTTCTTC. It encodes CASSRGASGRAAEQFF.

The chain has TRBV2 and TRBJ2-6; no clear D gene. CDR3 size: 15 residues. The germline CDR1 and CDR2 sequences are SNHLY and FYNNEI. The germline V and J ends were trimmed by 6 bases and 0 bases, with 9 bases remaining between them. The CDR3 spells CASSGPISGANVLTF. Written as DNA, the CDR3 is TGTGCCAGCAGCGGACCGATCTCTGGGGCCAACGTCCTGACTTTC.

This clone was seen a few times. This CDR3 is CASSYSMGAGYEQFF. For the CDR3, the DNA is TGTGCCAGCAGTTACTCGATGGGTGCGGGGTATGAGCAGTTCTTC. The rearrangement links TRBV6-6 to TRBJ2-1; D is perhaps TRBD2 (6 bases). The V gene's germline CDR1 is MNHNY and CDR2 SVGAGI (reference sequence). CDR3 length equals 15 residues. The V gene lost 0 bases and the J gene lost 8 bases, with 14 bases spanning the gap.

The CDR3 region is CAGAGWGGNEQFF. In nucleotides, the CDR3 is TGTGCCGGAGCGGGATGGGGTGGTAATGAGCAGTTCTTC. The gene calls are TRBV30 and TRBJ2-1; 7 positions agree with TRBD2. V lost 8 bases and J lost 7; bases outside the gene matches: 11. Germline assignment: CDR1 GTSNPN and CDR2 SVGIG (reference sequence). The CDR3 has 13 residues.

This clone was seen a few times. The CDR3 sequence: CASTTVAGSNEQFF. The CDR3 DNA reads as TGTGCCAGTACGACGGTAGCGGGATCGAATGAGCAGTTCTTC. This chain joins TRBV19 and TRBJ2-1; 8 bases map to TRBD2. This CDR3 contains 14 residues. With V trimmed by 7 bases and J by 7 bases, 9 bases remained unmatched. Looked up from germline, CDR1 is LNHDA and CDR2 is SQIVND (reference sequence).

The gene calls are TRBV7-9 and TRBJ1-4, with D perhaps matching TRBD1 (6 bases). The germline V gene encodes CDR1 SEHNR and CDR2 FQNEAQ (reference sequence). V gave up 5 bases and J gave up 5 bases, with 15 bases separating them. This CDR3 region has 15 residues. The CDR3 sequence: CASSTRGIVNEKLFF. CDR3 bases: TGTGCCAGCAGCACCAGGGGTATTGTCAATGAAAAACTGTTTTTT. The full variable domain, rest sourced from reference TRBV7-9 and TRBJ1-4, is DTGVSQNPRHKITKRGQNVTFRCDPISEHNRLYWYRQTLGQGPEFLTYFQNEAQLEKSRLLSDRFSAERPKGSFSTLEIQRTEQGDSAMYLCASSTRGIVNEKLFFGSGTQLSVL.

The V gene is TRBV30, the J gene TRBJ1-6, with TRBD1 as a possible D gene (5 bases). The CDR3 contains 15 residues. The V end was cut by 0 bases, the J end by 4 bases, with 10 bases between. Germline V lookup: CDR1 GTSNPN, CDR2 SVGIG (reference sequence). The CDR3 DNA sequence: TGTGCCTGGAGTGTATTCGGGACTTATAATTCACCCCTCCACTTT. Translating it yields CAWSVFGTYNSPLHF.

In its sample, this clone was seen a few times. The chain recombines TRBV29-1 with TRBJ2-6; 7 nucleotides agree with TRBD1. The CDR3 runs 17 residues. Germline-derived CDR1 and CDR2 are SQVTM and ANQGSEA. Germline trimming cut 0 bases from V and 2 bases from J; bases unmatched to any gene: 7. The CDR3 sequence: CSVEDYFQGAGANVLTF. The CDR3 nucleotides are TGCAGCGTTGAAGATTACTTTCAGGGGGCTGGGGCCAACGTCCTGACTTTC. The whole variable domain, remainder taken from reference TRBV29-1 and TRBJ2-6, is SAVISQKPSRDICQRGTSLTIQCQVDSQVTMMFWYRQQPGQSLTLIATANQGSEATYESGFVIDKFPISRPNLTFSTLTVSNMSPEDSSIYLCSVEDYFQGAGANVLTFGAGSRLTVL.

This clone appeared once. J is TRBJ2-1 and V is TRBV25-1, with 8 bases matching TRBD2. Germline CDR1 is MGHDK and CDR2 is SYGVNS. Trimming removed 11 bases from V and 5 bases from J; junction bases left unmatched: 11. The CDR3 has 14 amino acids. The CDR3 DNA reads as TGTGCCTCTGAAAGCGGGAGTATCGACAATGAGCAGTTCTTC. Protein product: CASESGSIDNEQFF.

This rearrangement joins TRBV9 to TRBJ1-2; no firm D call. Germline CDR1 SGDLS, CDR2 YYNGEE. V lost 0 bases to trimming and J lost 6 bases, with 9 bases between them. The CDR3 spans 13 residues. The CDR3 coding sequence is TGTGCCAGCAGCGTAGCAGGAGGGAATGGCTACACCTTC. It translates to CASSVAGGNGYTF.

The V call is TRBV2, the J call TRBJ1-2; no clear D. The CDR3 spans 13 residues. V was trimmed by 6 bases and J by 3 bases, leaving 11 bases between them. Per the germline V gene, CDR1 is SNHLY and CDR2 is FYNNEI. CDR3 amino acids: CASRPGKDYGYTF. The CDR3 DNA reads TGTGCCAGCAGACCCGGGAAGGACTATGGCTACACCTTC.

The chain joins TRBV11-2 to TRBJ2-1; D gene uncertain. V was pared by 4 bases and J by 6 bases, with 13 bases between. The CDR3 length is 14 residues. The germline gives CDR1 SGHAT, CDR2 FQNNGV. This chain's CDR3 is CASSSIGRVNEQFF. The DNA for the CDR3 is TGTGCCAGCAGCTCAATAGGAAGGGTCAATGAGCAGTTCTTC.

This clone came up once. CDR3 bases: TGCGCCAGCAGCCTCGGCGGACAGGGTTCGGGCGAGCAGTACTTC. Protein: CASSLGGQGSGEQYF. The chain recombines TRBV5-1 with TRBJ2-7; TRBD1 agrees at 8 bases. This CDR3 contains 15 residues. The J segment lost 6 bases and the V segment lost 4 bases, leaving 12 bases of the junction unmatched. Looked up from germline, CDR1 is SGHRS and CDR2 is YFSETQ.

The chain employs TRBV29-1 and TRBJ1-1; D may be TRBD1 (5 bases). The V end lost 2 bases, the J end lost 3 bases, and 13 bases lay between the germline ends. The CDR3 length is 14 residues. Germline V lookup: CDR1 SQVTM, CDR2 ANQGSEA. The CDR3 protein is CSVESRVGDTEAFF. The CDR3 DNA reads TGCAGCGTTGAATCCAGGGTCGGGGACACTGAAGCTTTCTTT.

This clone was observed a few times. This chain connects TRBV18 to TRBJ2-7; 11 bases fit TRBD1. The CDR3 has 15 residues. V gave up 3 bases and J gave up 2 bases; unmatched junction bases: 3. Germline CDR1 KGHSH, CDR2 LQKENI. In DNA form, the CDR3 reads TGTGCCAGCTCACCCCCGGGACAGGGGGCCTACGAGCAGTACTTC. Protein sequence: CASSPPGQGAYEQYF. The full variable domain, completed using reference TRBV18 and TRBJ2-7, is NAGVMQNPRHLVRRRGQEARLRCSPMKGHSHVYWYRQLPEEGLKFMVYLQKENIIDESGMPKERFSAEFPKEGPSILRIQQVVRGDSAAYFCASSPPGQGAYEQYFGPGTRLTVT.